Included here is one TCR beta chain sequence, with context. This CDR3 region has 15 residues. Trimming removed 2 bases from V and 2 bases from J; junction bases left unmatched: 8. Germline CDR1 is GTSNPN and CDR2 is SVGIG (reference sequence). This sample was taken from a study of blood T cell repertoires in COVID-19. At the level of the study: The samples span acute and convalescent COVID-19 from the United States, Italy and Spain. Sources were T cells, B-cell-depleted T cells, or PBMCs; the material itself was cDNA or gDNA.

Libraries were prepared by immunoSEQ multiplex PCR; TCRdb keeps only in-frame clonotypes and omits some of them. In the table there are 370,000 or so clones, 70% to 90% of which are singletons. This TCR came from a man aged 25-40 years who had recovered from COVID-19. Source material: PBMCs or T cells enriched from blood (not recorded which). The J gene is TRBJ2-7, the V gene TRBV30, with 8 bases identical to TRBD1. Here the CDR3 DNA reads TGTGCCTGGAGTATCGGGACAGGCTCAGCCTACGAGCAGTACTTC. This translates into CAWSIGTGSAYEQYF.